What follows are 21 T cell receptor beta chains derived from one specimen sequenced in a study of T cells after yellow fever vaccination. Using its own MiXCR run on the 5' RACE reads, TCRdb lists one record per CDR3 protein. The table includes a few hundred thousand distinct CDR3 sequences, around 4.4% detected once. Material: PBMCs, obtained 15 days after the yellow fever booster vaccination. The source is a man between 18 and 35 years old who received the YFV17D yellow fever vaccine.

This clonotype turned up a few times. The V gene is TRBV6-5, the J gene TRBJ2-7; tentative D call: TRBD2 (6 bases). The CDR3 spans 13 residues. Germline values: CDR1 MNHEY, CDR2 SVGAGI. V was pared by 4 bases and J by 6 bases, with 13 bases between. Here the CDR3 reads CASSSPTRGEQYV. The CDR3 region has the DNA TGTGCCAGCAGTTCCCCGACTAGAGGCGAGCAGTACGTC.

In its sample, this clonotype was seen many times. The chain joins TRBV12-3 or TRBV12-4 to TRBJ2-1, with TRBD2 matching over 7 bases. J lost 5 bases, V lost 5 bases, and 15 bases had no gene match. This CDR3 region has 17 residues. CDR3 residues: CASSLEHGAGRDNEQFF. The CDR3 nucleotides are TGTGCCAGCAGTCTTGAGCATGGAGCGGGGCGGGACAATGAGCAGTTCTTC.

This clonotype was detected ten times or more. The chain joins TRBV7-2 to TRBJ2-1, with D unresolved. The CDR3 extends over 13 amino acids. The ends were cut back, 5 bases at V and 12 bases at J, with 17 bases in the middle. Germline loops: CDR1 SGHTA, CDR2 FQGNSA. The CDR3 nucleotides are TGTGCCAGCAGCCCCCGCAACTCGGGTCGGCAGTTCTTC. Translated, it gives CASSPRNSGRQFF.

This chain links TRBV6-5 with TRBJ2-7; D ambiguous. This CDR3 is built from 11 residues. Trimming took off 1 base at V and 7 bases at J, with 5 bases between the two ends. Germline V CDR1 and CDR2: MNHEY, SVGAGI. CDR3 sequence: CASSYFEEQYF. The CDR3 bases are TGTGCCAGCAGTTACTTCGAGGAGCAGTACTTC.

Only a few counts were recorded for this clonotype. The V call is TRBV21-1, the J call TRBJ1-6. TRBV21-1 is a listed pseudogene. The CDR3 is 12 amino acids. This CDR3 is CASSNIQPPLHF. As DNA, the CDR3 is TGTGCCAGCAGCAATATTCAGCCTCCCCTCCACTTT.

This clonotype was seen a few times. The CDR3 protein is CASSLTRQNTEAFF. The CDR3 coding sequence is TGTGCCAGCAGTTTAACTCGACAGAACACTGAAGCTTTCTTT. J is TRBJ1-1 and V is TRBV27; no firm D call. Trimming stripped 2 bases from V and 1 base from J, with 8 bases between. The CDR3 has 14 residues. CDR1 MNHEY and CDR2 SMNVEV come from the germline V gene (reference sequence).

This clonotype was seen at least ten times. CDR3: CASSRAGSGGILDEQFF. The CDR3 bases are TGCGCCAGCAGTCGGGCGGGTAGCGGGGGTATATTAGATGAGCAGTTCTTC. The chain has TRBV5-1 and TRBJ2-1; 9 bases line up with TRBD2. The J segment lost 8 bases and the V segment lost 5 bases, leaving 17 bases of the junction unmatched. The germline CDR1 and CDR2 sequences are SGHRS and YFSETQ. The CDR3 has 17 residues.

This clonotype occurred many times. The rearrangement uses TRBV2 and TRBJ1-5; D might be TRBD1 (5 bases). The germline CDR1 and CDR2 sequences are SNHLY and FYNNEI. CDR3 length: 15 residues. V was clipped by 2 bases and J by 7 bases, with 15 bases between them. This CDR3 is CASSEQGGSGQPQHF. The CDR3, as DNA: TGTGCCAGCAGTGAACAGGGAGGAAGTGGGCAGCCCCAGCATTTT. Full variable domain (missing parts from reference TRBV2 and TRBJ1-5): EPEVTQTPSHQVTQMGQEVILRCVPISNHLYFYWYRQILGQKVEFLVSFYNNEISEKSEIFDDQFSVERPDGSNFTLKIRSTKLEDSAMYFCASSEQGGSGQPQHFGDGTRLSIL.

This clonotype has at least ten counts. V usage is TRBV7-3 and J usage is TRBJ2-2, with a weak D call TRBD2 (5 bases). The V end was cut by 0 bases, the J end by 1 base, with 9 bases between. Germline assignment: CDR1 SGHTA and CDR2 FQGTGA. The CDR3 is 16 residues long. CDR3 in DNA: TGTGCCAGCAGCTTAACCCCTGCGGGGAACACCGGGGAGCTGTTTTTT. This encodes CASSLTPAGNTGELFF.

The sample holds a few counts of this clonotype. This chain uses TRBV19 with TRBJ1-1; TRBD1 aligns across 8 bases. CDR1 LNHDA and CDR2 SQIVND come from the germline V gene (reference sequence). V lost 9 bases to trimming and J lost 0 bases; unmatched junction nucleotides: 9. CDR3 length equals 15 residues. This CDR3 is CASRTGTGMNTEAFF. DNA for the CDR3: TGTGCCAGCCGGACAGGGACGGGAATGAACACTGAAGCTTTCTTT.

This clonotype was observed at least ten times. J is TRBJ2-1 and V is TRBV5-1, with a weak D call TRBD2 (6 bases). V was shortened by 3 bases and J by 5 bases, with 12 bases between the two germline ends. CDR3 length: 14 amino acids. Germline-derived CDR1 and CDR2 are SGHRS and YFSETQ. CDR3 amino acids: CASSWGGGNNEQFF. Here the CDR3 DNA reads TGCGCCAGCAGCTGGGGAGGAGGAAACAATGAGCAGTTCTTC.

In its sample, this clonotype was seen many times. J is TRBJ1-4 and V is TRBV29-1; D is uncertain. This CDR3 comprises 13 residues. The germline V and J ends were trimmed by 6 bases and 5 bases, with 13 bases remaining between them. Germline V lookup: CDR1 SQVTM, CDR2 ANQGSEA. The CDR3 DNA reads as TGCAGCGTGCCGGGCCCGGAAAATGAAAAACTGTTTTTT. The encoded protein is CSVPGPENEKLFF.

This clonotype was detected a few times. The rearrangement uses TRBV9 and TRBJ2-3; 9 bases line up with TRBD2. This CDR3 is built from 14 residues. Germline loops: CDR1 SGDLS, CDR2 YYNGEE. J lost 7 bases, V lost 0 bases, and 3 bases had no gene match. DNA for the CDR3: TGTGCCAGCAGCGTAGGCGGGGGGGCTTATACGCAGTATTTT. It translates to CASSVGGGAYTQYF.

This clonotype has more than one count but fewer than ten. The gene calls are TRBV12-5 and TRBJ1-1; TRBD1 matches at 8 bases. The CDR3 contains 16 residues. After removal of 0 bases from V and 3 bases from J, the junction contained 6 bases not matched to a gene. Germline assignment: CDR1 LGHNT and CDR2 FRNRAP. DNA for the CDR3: TGTGCTAGTGGTTTGGTACTGCCGACAGGGGACACTGAAGCTTTCTTT. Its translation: CASGLVLPTGDTEAFF.

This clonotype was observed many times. CDR3 nucleotides: TGTGCCAGCAGTGCTAGTTACGGCGATCAGCCCCAGCATTTT. Protein product: CASSASYGDQPQHF. The rearrangement joins TRBV2 to TRBJ1-5; D call uncertain. V was trimmed by 4 bases and J by 5 bases, leaving 12 bases between them. CDR1 SNHLY and CDR2 FYNNEI come from the germline V gene. The CDR3 has 14 amino acids.

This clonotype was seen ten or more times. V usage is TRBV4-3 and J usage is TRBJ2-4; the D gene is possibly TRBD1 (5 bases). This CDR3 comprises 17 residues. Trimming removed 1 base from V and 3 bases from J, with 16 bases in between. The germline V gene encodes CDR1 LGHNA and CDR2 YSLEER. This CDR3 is CASSQAIGTRGKNIQYF. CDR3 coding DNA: TGCGCCAGCAGCCAAGCTATAGGAACAAGGGGCAAAAACATTCAGTACTTC.

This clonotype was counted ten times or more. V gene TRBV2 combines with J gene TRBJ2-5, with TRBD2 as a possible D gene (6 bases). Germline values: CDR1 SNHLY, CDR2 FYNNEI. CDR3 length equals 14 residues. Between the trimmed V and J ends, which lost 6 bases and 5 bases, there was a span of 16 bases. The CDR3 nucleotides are TGTGCCAGCAGGCGGGACCTAGGGAGGGAGACCCAGTACTTC. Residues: CASRRDLGRETQYF.

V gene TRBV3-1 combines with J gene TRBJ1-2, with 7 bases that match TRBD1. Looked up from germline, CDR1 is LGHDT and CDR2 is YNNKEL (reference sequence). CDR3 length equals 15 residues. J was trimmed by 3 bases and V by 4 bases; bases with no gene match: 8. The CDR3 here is CASSPRHRGDYGYTF. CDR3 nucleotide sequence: TGTGCCAGCAGCCCCCGGCACAGGGGAGACTATGGCTACACCTTC.

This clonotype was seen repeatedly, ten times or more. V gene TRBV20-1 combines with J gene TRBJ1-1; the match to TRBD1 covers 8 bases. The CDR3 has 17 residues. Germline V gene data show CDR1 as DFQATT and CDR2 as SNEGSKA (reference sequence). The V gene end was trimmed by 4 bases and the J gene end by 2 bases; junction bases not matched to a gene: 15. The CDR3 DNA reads TGCAGTGCTAACCCAGACAGGGGCCAAGGCGCCAACACTGAAGCTTTCTTT. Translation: CSANPDRGQGANTEAFF.

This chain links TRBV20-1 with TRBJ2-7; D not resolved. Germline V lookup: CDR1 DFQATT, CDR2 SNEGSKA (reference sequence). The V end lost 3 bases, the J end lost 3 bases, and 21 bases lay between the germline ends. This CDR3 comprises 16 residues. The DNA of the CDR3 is TGCAGTGCTAGCCCGCCTCCGGGTCTACCAATCTACGAGCAGTACGTC. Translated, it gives CSASPPPGLPIYEQYV.

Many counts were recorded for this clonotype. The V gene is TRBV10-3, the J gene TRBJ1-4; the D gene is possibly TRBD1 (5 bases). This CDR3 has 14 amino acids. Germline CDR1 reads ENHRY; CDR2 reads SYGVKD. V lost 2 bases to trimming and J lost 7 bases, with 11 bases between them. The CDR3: CAISEVQGGEKLFF. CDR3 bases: TGTGCCATCAGTGAGGTCCAGGGCGGTGAAAAACTGTTTTTT.